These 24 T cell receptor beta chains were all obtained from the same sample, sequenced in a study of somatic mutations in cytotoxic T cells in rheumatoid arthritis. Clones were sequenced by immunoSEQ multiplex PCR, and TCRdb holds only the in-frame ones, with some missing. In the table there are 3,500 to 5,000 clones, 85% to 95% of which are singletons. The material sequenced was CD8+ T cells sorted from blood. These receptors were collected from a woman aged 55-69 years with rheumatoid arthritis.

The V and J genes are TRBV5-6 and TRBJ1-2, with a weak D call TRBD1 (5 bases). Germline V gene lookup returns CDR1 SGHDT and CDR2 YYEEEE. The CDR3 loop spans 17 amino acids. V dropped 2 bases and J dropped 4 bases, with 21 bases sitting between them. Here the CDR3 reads CASSLGPMGQHRYGYTF. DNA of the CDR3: TGTGCCAGCAGCTTAGGCCCGATGGGGCAGCACCGCTATGGCTACACCTTC.

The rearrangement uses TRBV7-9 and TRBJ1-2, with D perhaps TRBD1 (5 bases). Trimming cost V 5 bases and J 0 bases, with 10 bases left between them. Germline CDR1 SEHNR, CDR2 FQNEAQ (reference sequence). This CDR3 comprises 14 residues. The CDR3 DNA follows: TGTGCCAGCAGCCCCCAGGGTCCTAACTATGGCTACACCTTC. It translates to CASSPQGPNYGYTF. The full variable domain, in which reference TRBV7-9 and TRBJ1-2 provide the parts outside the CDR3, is DTGVSQNPRHKITKRGQNVTFRCDPISEHNRLYWYRQTLGQGPEFLTYFQNEAQLEKSRLLSDRFSAERPKGSFSTLEIQRTEQGDSAMYLCASSPQGPNYGYTFGSGTRLTVV.

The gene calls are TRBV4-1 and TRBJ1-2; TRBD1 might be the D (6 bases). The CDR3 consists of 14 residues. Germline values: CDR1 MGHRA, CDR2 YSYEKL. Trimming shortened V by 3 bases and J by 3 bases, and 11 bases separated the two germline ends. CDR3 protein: CASSQPGQYYGYTF. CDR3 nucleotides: TGCGCCAGCAGCCAGCCCGGACAGTACTATGGCTACACCTTC.

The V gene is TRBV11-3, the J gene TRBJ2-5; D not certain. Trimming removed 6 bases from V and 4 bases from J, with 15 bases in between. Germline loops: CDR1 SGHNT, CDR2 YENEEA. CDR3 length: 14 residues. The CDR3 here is CASSSRGIGETQYF. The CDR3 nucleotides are TGTGCCAGCAGTTCCCGAGGTATTGGAGAGACCCAGTACTTC. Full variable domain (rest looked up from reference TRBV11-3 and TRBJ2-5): EAGVVQSPRYKIIEKKQPVAFWCNPISGHNTLYWYLQNLGQGPELLIRYENEEAVDDSQLPKDRFSAERLKGVDSTLKIQPAELGDSAVYLCASSSRGIGETQYFGPGTRLLVL.

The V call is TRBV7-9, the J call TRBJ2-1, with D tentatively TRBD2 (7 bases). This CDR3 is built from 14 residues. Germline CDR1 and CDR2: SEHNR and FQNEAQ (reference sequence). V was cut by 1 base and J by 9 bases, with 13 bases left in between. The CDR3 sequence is CASSLDGGQVEQFF. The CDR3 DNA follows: TGTGCCAGCAGCTTAGACGGGGGGCAGGTTGAGCAGTTCTTC.

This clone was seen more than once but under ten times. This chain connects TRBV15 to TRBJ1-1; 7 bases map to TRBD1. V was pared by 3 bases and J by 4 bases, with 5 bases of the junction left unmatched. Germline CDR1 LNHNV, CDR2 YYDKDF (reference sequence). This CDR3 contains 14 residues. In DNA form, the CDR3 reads TGTGCCACCAGCAGGACAGGGTCAGGCACTGAAGCTTTCTTT. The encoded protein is CATSRTGSGTEAFF.

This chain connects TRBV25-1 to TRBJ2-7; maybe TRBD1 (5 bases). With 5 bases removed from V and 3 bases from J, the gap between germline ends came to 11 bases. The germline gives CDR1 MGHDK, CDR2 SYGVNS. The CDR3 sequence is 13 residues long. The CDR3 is CASSRQGIYEQYF. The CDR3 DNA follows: TGTGCCAGCAGTCGGCAGGGAATCTACGAGCAGTACTTC.

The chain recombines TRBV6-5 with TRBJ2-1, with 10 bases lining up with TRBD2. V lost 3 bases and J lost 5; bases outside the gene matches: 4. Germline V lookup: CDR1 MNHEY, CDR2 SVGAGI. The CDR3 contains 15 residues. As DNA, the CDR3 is TGTGCCAGCAGTTATCGGACTAGCGGCCACAATGAGCAGTTCTTC. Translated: CASSYRTSGHNEQFF.

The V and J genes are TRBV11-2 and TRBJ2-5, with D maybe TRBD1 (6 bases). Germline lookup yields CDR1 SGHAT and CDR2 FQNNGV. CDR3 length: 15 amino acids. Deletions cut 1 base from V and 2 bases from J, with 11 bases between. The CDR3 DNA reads TGTGCCAGCAGCTTAGCTCCCGACAGGCAAGAGACCCAGTACTTC. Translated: CASSLAPDRQETQYF.

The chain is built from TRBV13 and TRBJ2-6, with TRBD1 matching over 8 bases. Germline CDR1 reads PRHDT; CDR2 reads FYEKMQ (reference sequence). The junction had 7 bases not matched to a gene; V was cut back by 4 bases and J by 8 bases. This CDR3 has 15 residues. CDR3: CASSSRTGWSNVLTF. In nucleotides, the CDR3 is TGTGCCAGCAGCTCCCGGACAGGGTGGTCCAACGTCCTGACTTTC.

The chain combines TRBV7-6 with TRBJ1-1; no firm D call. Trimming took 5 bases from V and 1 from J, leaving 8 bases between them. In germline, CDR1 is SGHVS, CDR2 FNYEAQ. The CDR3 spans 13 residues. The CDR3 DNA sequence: TGTGCCAGCAGCCCAGTCACGAACACTGAAGCTTTCTTT. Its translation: CASSPVTNTEAFF. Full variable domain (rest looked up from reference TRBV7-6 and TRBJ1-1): GAGVSQSPRYKVTKRGQDVALRCDPISGHVSLYWYRQALGQGPEFLTYFNYEAQQDKSGLPNDRFSAERPEGSISTLTIQRTEQRDSAMYRCASSPVTNTEAFFGQGTRLTVV.

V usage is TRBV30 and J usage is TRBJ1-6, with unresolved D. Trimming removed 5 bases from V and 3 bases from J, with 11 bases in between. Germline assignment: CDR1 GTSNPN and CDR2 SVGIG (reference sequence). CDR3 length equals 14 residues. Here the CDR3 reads CAWSSGIYNSPLHF. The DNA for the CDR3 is TGTGCCTGGTCCTCGGGGATCTATAATTCACCCCTCCACTTT.

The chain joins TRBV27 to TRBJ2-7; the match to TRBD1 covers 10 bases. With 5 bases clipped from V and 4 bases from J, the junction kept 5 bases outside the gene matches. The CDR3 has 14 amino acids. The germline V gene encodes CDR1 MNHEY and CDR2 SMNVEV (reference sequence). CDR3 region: CASSLRDRGYEQYV. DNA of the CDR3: TGTGCCAGCAGTCTCCGGGACAGGGGATACGAGCAGTACGTC.

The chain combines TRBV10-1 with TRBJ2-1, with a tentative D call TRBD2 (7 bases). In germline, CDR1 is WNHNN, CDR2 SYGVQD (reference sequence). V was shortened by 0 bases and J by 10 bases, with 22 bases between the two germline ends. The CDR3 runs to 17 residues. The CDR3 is CASSESGGGLRPQEQFF. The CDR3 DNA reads TGCGCCAGCAGTGAGTCTGGGGGGGGGCTCCGCCCCCAAGAGCAGTTCTTC.

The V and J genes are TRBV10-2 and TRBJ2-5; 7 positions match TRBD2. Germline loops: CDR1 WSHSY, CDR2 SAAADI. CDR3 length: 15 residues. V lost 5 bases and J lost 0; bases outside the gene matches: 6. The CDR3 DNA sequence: TGCGCCAGCAGTCTCCCGCGGGGGTACCAAGAGACCCAGTACTTC. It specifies CASSLPRGYQETQYF.

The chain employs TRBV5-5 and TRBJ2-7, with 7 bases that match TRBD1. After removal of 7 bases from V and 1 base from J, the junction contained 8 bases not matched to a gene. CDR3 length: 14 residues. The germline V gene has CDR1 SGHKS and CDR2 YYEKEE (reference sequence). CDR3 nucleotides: TGTGCCAGCGGAGACCCGGGACAGTCCTACGAGCAGTACTTC. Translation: CASGDPGQSYEQYF.

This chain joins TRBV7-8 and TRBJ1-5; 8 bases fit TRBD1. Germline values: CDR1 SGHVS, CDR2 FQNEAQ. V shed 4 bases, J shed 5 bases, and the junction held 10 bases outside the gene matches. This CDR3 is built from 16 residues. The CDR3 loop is CASSYGGDRRYQPQHF. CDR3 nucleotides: TGTGCCAGCAGCTATGGGGGGGACAGGAGATATCAGCCCCAGCATTTT.

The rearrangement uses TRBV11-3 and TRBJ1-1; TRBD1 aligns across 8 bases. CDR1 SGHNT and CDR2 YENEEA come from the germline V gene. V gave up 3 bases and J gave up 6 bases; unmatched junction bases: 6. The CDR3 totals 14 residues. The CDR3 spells CASSFLPGGSEAFF. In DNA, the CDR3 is TGTGCCAGCAGCTTTCTCCCAGGGGGCTCTGAAGCTTTCTTT.

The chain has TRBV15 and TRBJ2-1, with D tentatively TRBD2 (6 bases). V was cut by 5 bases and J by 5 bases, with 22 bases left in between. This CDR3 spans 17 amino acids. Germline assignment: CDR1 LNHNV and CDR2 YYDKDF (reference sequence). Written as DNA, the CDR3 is TGTGCCACCAGCCGTAGTGTGGGGCGGGACCCGGACAATGAGCAGTTCTTC. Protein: CATSRSVGRDPDNEQFF. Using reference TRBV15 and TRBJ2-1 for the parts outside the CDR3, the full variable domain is DAMVIQNPRYQVTQFGKPVTLSCSQTLNHNVMYWYQQKSSQAPKLLFHYYDKDFNNEADTPDNFQSRRPNTSFCFLDIRSPGLGDTAMYLCATSRSVGRDPDNEQFFGPGTRLTVL.

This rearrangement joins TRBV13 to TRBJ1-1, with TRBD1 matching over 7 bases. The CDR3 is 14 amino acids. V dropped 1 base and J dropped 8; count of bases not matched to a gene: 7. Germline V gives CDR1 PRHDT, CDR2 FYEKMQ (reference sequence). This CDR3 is CASSLAPGQREAFF. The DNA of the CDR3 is TGTGCCAGCAGCTTAGCCCCGGGACAGAGGGAAGCTTTCTTT. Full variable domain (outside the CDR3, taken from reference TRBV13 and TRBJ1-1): AAGVIQSPRHLIKEKRETATLKCYPIPRHDTVYWYQQGPGQDPQFLISFYEKMQSDKGSIPDRFSAQQFSDYHSELNMSSLELGDSALYFCASSLAPGQREAFFGQGTRLTVV.

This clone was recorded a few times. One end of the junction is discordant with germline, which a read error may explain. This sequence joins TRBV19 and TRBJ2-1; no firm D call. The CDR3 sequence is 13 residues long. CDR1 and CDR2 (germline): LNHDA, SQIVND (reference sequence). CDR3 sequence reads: CASSISSFNEQFF. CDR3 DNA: TGTGCCAGTAGTATATCCTCCTTCAATGAGCAGTTCTTC.

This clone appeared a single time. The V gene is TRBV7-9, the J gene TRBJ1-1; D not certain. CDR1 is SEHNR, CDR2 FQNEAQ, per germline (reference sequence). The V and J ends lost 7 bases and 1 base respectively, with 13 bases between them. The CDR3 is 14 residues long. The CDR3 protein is CASTPRVENTEAFF. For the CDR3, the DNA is TGTGCCAGCACTCCGCGGGTCGAGAACACTGAAGCTTTCTTT.

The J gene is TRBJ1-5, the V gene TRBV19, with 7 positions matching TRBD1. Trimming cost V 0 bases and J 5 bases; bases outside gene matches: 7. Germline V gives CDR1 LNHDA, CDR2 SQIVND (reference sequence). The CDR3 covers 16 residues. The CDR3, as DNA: TGTGCCAGTAGTATAGAGACCAGGGGGGTGGATCAGCCCCAGCATTTT. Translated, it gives CASSIETRGVDQPQHF.

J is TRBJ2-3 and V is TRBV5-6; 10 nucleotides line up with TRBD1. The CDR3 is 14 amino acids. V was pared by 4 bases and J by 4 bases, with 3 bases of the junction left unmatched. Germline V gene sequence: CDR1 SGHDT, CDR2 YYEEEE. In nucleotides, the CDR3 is TGTGCCAGCAGCCCCGGGACAGGGGCAGATACGCAGTATTTT. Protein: CASSPGTGADTQYF.